This T cell receptor beta chain comes out of a study of blood T cell repertoires in COVID-19. As processed by the authors: Amplified reference gene primers provided the basis for estimating nucleated cell counts. This table comes from immunoSEQ multiplex PCR, and its TCRdb copy is limited to in-frame clones, with some not included. V and J calls and clone size are as listed in that table; D and trimming were resolved from the DNA. This table has approximately 300,000 clones, under 90% appearing once. Participants were aged about 18 to 95 years, lived in over 20 US areas, and enrolled virtually. Each participant's cohort was designated according to participant-reported clinical history. Deletions cut 1 base from V and 2 bases from J, with 2 bases between. The CDR3 contains 12 residues. Germline CDR1 MGHRA, CDR2 YSYEKL.

The receptor was derived from a woman under 30 who had recovered from COVID-19. Sample: PBMCs or T cells enriched from blood (not recorded which). The chain links TRBV4-1 to TRBJ1-1; D gene ambiguous. CDR3 in amino acids: CASSQANTEAFF. The CDR3 DNA is TGCGCCAGCAGCCAAGCAAACACTGAAGCTTTCTTT.